These 16 T cell receptor beta chains were sequenced from one sample in a study of response to subunit inactivated influenza vaccine. TCRdb passed the RT-PCR reads through MiXCR, listing each CDR3 protein once. This sample has a few hundred thousand distinct CDR3 sequences, with roughly a fifth found just once. Sequencing was performed on PBMCs from blood, taken approximately 22 months after vaccination. Receptors originate from a man aged 45 to 70 who received an inactivated influenza vaccine.

This clonotype was seen a handful of times. The V gene is TRBV7-9, the J gene TRBJ2-3; 7 nucleotides agree with TRBD1. From germline, CDR1 is SEHNR and CDR2 FQNEAQ (reference sequence). The CDR3 is 14 amino acids. V lost 0 bases and J lost 6; bases outside the gene matches: 3. The CDR3 DNA sequence: TGTGCCAGCAGCTTAGCAGGGGGCTGGGATACGCAGTATTTT. This sequence encodes CASSLAGGWDTQYF.

The chain couples TRBV7-9 to TRBJ1-1; D unresolved. Trimming pared 6 bases from V and 4 bases from J, leaving 12 bases between. In germline, CDR1 is SEHNR, CDR2 FQNEAQ (reference sequence). The length of the CDR3 is 13 residues. The CDR3 sequence is CASSKVGGTEAFF. The CDR3 DNA is TGTGCCAGCAGTAAGGTCGGAGGCACTGAAGCTTTCTTT. The entire variable domain, with the rest obtained from reference TRBV7-9 and TRBJ1-1, is as follows: DTGVSQNPRHKITKRGQNVTFRCDPISEHNRLYWYRQTLGQGPEFLTYFQNEAQLEKSRLLSDRFSAERPKGSFSTLEIQRTEQGDSAMYLCASSKVGGTEAFFGQGTRLTVV.

The chain employs TRBV7-2 and TRBJ2-5, with 13 bases that match TRBD2. In germline, CDR1 is SGHTA, CDR2 FQGNSA. The CDR3 consists of 15 residues. The junction had 10 bases not matched to a gene; V was cut back by 8 bases and J by 7 bases. CDR3 DNA: TGTGCCAGCCTCCGCGGACTAGCGGGGGAGGTGACCCAGTACTTC. Amino acid sequence: CASLRGLAGEVTQYF.

The sample holds one count of this clonotype. This could be a read error, since a much larger clone is one nucleotide away. This chain uses TRBV24-1 with TRBJ1-2; D not resolved. CDR1 is KGHDR, CDR2 SFDVKD, per germline. The germline V and J ends were trimmed by 2 bases and 4 bases, with 13 bases remaining between them. The CDR3 totals 15 residues. The CDR3 bases are TGTGCCACCAGTGATTCGAGCTGGGCCATCTATGGCTACACCTTC. This codes for CATSDSSWAIYGYTF.

The CDR3 DNA sequence: TGTGCCAGCAGACAAGATGGGGTGGAAAATGAAAAACTGTTTTTT. Protein sequence: CASRQDGVENEKLFF. The rearrangement links TRBV7-2 to TRBJ1-4; D not resolved. Germline V gene sequence: CDR1 SGHTA, CDR2 FQGNSA. Trimming shortened V by 6 bases and J by 5 bases, and 16 bases separated the two germline ends. The CDR3 length is 15 residues.

Note on this clonotype: Just one base apart from a much larger clone, this may be a read error. The chain is built from TRBV7-9 and TRBJ2-2; a possible D gene is TRBD1 (6 bases). CDR1 is SEHNR, CDR2 FQNEAQ, per germline (reference sequence). V lost 2 bases to trimming and J lost 0 bases, with 7 bases between them. This CDR3 region has 15 residues. This CDR3 is CASSLNRANTGELFF. In DNA, the CDR3 is TGTGCCAGCAGCTTAAACAGGGCGAACACCGGGGAGCTGTTTTTT.

The chain combines TRBV9 with TRBJ2-3, with D possibly being TRBD1 or TRBD2 (5 bases each). Germline CDR1 reads SGDLS; CDR2 reads YYNGEE. The V end lost 2 bases, the J end lost 2 bases, and 9 bases lay between the germline ends. The CDR3 runs 14 residues. The DNA for the CDR3 is TGTGCCAGCAGCGTCGGGACCGTCACAGATACGCAGTATTTT. This sequence encodes CASSVGTVTDTQYF.

The chain links TRBV4-3 to TRBJ2-3; no clear D. This CDR3 spans 13 amino acids. Germline-derived CDR1 and CDR2 are LGHNA and YSLEER. Trimming pared 4 bases from V and 2 bases from J, leaving 7 bases between. CDR3 DNA sequence: TGCGCCAGCAGCCTGTACTACACAGATACGCAGTATTTT. Amino acids: CASSLYYTDTQYF.

This clonotype was detected only a few times. V and J are TRBV6-1 and TRBJ2-1; TRBD1 matches 7 bases. Looked up from germline, CDR1 is MNHNS and CDR2 is SASEGT. Trimming cost V 7 bases and J 6 bases; bases outside gene matches: 9. The CDR3 totals 14 residues. CDR3 loop: CASMPGQRGNEQFF. The DNA of the CDR3 is TGTGCCAGCATGCCGGGACAGCGCGGCAATGAGCAGTTCTTC.

This chain uses TRBV7-2 with TRBJ2-1; D gene ambiguous. Germline V gene data show CDR1 as SGHTA and CDR2 as FQGNSA. The CDR3 length is 14 residues. The germline V and J ends were trimmed by 3 bases and 7 bases, with 13 bases remaining between them. For the CDR3, the DNA is TGTGCCAGCAGCTTTTCAAATTTGGGGAATGAGCAGTTCTTC. Translated, it gives CASSFSNLGNEQFF.

This clonotype was counted a few times. The rearrangement links TRBV28 to TRBJ2-7; D assignment may be TRBD1 or TRBD2 (6 bases each). CDR1 MDHEN and CDR2 SYDVKM come from the germline V gene. V shed 8 bases and J shed 4 bases, with 12 bases lying between them. This CDR3 comprises 12 residues. Here the CDR3 reads CASCRGGYEQYF. The DNA for the CDR3 is TGTGCCAGCTGTAGAGGGGGGTACGAGCAGTACTTC.

V usage is TRBV5-1 and J usage is TRBJ2-5; no clear D. Germline CDR1 and CDR2: SGHRS and YFSETQ. Trimming removed 2 bases at V and 0 bases at J, with 14 bases between. There are 16 residues in the CDR3. In DNA form, the CDR3 reads TGCGCCAGCAGCTTTGGTGCTCGAGTGTACCAAGAGACCCAGTACTTC. Protein sequence: CASSFGARVYQETQYF.

This clonotype was picked up a small number of times. The chain has TRBV4-1 and TRBJ2-3, with D unresolved. This CDR3 contains 15 residues. Trimming removed 1 base at V and 5 bases at J, with 13 bases between. Germline V gene lookup returns CDR1 MGHRA and CDR2 YSYEKL. The CDR3: CASSQVVGVGDTQYF. CDR3 bases: TGCGCCAGCAGCCAAGTAGTTGGGGTTGGAGATACGCAGTATTTT.

This clonotype was detected a few times. The chain couples TRBV14 to TRBJ2-1; perhaps TRBD2 as D (5 bases). The germline CDR1 and CDR2 sequences are SGHDN and FVKESK. This CDR3 is built from 14 residues. V was cut by 3 bases and J by 6 bases, with 12 bases left in between. For the CDR3, the DNA is TGTGCCAGCAGCCAGGACTTGGGGAGCAATGAGCAGTTCTTC. It specifies CASSQDLGSNEQFF.

The rearrangement joins TRBV15 to TRBJ2-1, with 9 bases matching TRBD1. The CDR3 is 16 amino acids. Germline V gene lookup returns CDR1 LNHNV and CDR2 YYDKDF (reference sequence). With 3 bases clipped from V and 4 bases from J, the junction kept 7 bases outside the gene matches. For the CDR3, the DNA is TGTGCCACCAGCAGTCCCGGGACAGGGCGGTACAATGAGCAGTTCTTC. Protein product: CATSSPGTGRYNEQFF.

This chain uses TRBV20-1 with TRBJ2-7, with TRBD1 matching 8 bases. CDR1 DFQATT and CDR2 SNEGSKA come from the germline V gene (reference sequence). V gave up 5 bases and J gave up 1 base; unmatched junction bases: 7. The CDR3 is 14 amino acids. The CDR3 DNA reads TGCAGTGCTTACGACAGGGGCCTTTCCTACGAGCAGTACTTC. It yields the protein CSAYDRGLSYEQYF.